The 5 T cell receptor beta chains given below trace back to one sample, sequenced in a study of shared clonotypes between healthy human individuals (dated by TCRdb to 2019 to 2021). Library generation was performed with the immunoSEQ multiplex PCR assay. TCRdb re-hosts the immuneACCESS table, in-frame sequences only. Its copies lack some clones; in the studies checked, an unresolved V gene accounts for under half of them, and the cause for the rest is not known. Across this sample there are 1,500,000 or so clones, with about 96% seen only once. Roughly 1.2% of the sample goes to the ten largest clones. The specimen was naive CD4+ T cells sorted from blood. Interpreted using the paper, the cell subset or site label stands for: CD45RA+ positively selected. The source of these receptors is a man younger than 45 in good health.

The rearrangement links TRBV30 to TRBJ1-5; TRBD1 aligns across 8 bases. The V and J ends lost 3 bases and 3 bases, in that order; junction bases with no gene match: 1. Germline loops: CDR1 GTSNPN, CDR2 SVGIG (reference sequence). This CDR3 spans 13 amino acids. The CDR3 reads CAWRTGVNQPQHF. CDR3 DNA: TGTGCCTGGAGGACAGGGGTCAATCAGCCCCAGCATTTT.

The chain joins TRBV7-3 to TRBJ2-3; 12 nucleotides agree with TRBD2. The junction had 4 bases not matched to a gene; V was cut back by 2 bases and J by 4 bases. This CDR3 is 16 amino acids long. The germline V gene encodes CDR1 SGHTA and CDR2 FQGTGA. CDR3: CASSLRLAGEADTQYF. As DNA, the CDR3 is TGTGCCAGCAGCTTACGACTAGCGGGAGAAGCAGATACGCAGTATTTT.

V gene TRBV27 combines with J gene TRBJ2-1; 12 bases are a match to TRBD2. Germline V gene lookup returns CDR1 MNHEY and CDR2 SMNVEV (reference sequence). The CDR3 consists of 18 residues. V was clipped by 4 bases and J by 4 bases; unmatched bases: 11. Here the CDR3 DNA reads TGTGCCAGCAGTTATGGAGACGGGACTAGCGGGCCGTACAATGAGCAGTTCTTC. Translation: CASSYGDGTSGPYNEQFF.

V usage is TRBV18 and J usage is TRBJ1-5; no clear D gene. There are 15 residues in the CDR3. Trimming removed 0 bases from V and 3 bases from J, with 9 bases in between. Germline assignment: CDR1 KGHSH and CDR2 LQKENI. CDR3 region: CASSPPSAFNQPQHF. In nucleotides, the CDR3 is TGTGCCAGCTCACCACCCAGCGCTTTCAATCAGCCCCAGCATTTT.

V is TRBV5-1 and J is TRBJ2-6, with D unclear. The CDR3 has 16 amino acids. V dropped 1 base and J dropped 0 bases, with 8 bases sitting between them. In germline, CDR1 is SGHRS, CDR2 YFSETQ. CDR3 nucleotides: TGCGCCAGCAGCTTGAGTGGCAGCTCTGGGGCCAACGTCCTGACTTTC. It translates to CASSLSGSSGANVLTF.